This TCR beta chain originates from a study of T cells after yellow fever vaccination. TCRdb used MiXCR to reprocess the 5' RACE reads, holding one entry per CDR3 protein. The sample has hundreds of thousands of distinct CDR3 sequences; about a sixth are singletons. The CDR3 sequence is 16 residues long. Trimming took off 1 base at V and 3 bases at J, with 12 bases between the two ends. Germline V CDR1 and CDR2: SGHVS, FQNEAQ. Sequenced here: PBMCs, sampled about 5 days after the first yellow fever vaccination. The chain uses TRBV7-8 and TRBJ2-2, with a weak D call TRBD2 (6 bases). The TCR comes from a man aged 18 to 30 who received the YFV17D yellow fever vaccine. The CDR3, as DNA: TGTGCCAGCAGCTTAGAGGGCAGGAGGGACACCGGGGAGCTGTTTTTT. Translation: CASSLEGRRDTGELFF.